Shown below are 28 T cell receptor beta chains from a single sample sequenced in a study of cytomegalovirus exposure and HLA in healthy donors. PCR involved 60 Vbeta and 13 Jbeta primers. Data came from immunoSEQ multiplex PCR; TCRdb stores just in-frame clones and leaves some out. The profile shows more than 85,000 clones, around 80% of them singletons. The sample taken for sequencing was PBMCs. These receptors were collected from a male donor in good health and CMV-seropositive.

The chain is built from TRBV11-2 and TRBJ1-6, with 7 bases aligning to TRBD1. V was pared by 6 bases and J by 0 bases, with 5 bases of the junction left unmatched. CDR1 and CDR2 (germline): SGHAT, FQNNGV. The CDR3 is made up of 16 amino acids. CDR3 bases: TGTGCCAGCAGAAGTCCAGGGGGCTCCTATAATTCACCCCTCCACTTT. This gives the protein CASRSPGGSYNSPLHF.

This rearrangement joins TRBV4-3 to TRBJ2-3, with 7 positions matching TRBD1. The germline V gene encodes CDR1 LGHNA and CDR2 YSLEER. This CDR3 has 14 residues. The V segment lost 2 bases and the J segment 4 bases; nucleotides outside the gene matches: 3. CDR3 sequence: CASSQRGPADTQYF. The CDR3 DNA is TGCGCCAGCAGCCAAAGGGGGCCCGCAGATACGCAGTATTTT.

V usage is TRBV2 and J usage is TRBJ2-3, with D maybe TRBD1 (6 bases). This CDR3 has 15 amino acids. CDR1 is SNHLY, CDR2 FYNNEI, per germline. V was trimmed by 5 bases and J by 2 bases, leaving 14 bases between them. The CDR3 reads CASSPGTQHTDTQYF. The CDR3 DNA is TGTGCCAGCAGTCCCGGGACACAACACACAGATACGCAGTATTTT.

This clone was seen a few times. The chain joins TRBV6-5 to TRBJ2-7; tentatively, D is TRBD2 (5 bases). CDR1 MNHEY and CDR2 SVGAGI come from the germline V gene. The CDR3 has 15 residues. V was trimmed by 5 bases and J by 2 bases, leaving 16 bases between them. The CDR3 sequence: CASSPSFGEPYEQYF. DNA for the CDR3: TGTGCCAGCAGTCCATCCTTCGGGGAGCCCTACGAGCAGTACTTC.

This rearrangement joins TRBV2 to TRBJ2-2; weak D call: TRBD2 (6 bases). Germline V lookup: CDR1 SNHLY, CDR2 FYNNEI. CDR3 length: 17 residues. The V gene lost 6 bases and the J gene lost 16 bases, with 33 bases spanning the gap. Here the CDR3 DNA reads TGTGCCAGCAGAGTTTCCAATCAGGCGCCTCACCCCTTTAGCGGGTTTTTT. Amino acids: CASRVSNQAPHPFSGFF.

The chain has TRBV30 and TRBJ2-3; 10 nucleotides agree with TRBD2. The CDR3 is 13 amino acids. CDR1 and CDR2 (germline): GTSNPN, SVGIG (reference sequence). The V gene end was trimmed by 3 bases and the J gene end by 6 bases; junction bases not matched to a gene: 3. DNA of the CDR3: TGTGCCTGGAGCAGCGGGGGGGTGGATACGCAGTATTTT. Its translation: CAWSSGGVDTQYF.

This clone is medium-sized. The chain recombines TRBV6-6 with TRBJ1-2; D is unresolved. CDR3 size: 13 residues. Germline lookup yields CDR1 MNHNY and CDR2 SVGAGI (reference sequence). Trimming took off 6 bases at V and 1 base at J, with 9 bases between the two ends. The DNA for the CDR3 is TGTGCCAGCAGCTTCGGGAATAACTATGGCTACACCTTC. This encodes CASSFGNNYGYTF.

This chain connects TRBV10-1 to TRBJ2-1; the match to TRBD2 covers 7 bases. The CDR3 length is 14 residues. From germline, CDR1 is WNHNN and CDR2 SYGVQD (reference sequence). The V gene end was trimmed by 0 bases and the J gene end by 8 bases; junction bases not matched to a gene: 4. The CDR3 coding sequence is TGCGCCAGCAGTGAGTCGGGAGGGTCAGATGAGCAGTTCTTC. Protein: CASSESGGSDEQFF.

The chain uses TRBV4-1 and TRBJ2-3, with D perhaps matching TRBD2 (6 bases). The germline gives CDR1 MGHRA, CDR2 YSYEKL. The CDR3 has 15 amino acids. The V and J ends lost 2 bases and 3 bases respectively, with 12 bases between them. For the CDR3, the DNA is TGCGCCAGCAGCCAATTCGCGGGAACAACAGATACGCAGTATTTT. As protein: CASSQFAGTTDTQYF.

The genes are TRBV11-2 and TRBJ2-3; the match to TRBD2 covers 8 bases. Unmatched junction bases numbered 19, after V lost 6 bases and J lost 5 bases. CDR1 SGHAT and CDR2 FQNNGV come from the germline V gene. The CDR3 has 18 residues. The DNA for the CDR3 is TGTGCCAGCAGTCCAAAAAGGGGGGCGGGGGGCCGTGAAGATACGCAGTATTTT. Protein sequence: CASSPKRGAGGREDTQYF.

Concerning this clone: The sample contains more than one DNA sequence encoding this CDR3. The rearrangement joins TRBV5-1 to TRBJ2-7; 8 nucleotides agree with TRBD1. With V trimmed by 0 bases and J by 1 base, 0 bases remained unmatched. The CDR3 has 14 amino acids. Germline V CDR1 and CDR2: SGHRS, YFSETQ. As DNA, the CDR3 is TGCGCCAGCAGCTTGGGACAGGGGTCCTACGAGCAGTACTTC. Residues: CASSLGQGSYEQYF.

The CDR3 spells CASSYLVGQGGYEQYF. DNA for the CDR3: TGTGCCAGCAGTTACCTCGTAGGACAGGGCGGCTACGAGCAGTACTTC. V is TRBV6-5 and J is TRBJ2-7; 8 nucleotides align to TRBD1. The CDR3 has 16 amino acids. The germline CDR1 and CDR2 sequences are MNHEY and SVGAGI. V lost 2 bases, J lost 3 bases, and 9 bases stayed unmatched.

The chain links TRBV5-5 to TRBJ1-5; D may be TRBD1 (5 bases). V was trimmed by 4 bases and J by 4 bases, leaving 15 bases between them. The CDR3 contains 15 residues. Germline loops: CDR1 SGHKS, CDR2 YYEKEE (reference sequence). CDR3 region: CASSPWAGINQPQHF. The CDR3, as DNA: TGTGCCAGCAGCCCTTGGGCAGGGATTAATCAGCCCCAGCATTTT.

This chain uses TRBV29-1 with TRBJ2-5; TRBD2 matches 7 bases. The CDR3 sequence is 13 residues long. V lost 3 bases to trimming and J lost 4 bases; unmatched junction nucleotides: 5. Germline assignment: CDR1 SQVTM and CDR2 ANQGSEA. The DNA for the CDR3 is TGCAGCGTTGAGGGAGGGTTACGAGAGACCCAGTACTTC. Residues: CSVEGGLRETQYF.

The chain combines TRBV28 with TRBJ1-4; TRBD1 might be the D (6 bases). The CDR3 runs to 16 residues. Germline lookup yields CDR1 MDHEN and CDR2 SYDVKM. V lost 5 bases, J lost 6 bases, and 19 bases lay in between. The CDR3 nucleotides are TGTGCCAGCAGTACATCTAGGGGGAGAGGAGATGAAAAACTGTTTTTT. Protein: CASSTSRGRGDEKLFF.

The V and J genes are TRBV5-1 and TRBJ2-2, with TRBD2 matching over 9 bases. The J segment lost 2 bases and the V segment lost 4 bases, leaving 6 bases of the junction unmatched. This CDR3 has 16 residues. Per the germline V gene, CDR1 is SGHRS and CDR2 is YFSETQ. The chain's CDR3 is CASSPKAGGNTGELFF. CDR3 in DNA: TGCGCCAGCAGCCCTAAAGCGGGGGGAAACACCGGGGAGCTGTTTTTT.

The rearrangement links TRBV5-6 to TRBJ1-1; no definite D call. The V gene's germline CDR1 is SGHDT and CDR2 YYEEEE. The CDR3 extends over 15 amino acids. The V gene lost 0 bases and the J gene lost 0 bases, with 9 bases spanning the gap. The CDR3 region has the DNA TGTGCCAGCAGCTTGGTTAGCCCAATGAACACTGAAGCTTTCTTT. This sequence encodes CASSLVSPMNTEAFF.

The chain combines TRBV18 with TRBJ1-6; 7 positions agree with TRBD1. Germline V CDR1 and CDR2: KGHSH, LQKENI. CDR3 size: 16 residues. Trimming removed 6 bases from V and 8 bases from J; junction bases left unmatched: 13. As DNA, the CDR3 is TGTGCCAGCTCCTCTACTCTGGGGCAGGGGGATTCACCCCTCCACTTT. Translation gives CASSSTLGQGDSPLHF.

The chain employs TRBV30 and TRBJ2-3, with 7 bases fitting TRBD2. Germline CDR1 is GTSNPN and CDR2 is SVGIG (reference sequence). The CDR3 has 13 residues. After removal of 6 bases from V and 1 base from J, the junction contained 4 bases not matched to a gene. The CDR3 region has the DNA TGTGCCTGTAACCTAGCGGGCACAGATACGCAGTATTTT. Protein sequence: CACNLAGTDTQYF.

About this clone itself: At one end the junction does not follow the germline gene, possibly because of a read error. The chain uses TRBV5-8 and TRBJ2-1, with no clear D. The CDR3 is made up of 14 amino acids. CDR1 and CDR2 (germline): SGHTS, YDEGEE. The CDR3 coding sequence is TGTGCCAGCACCTTGGGCCCGCGATTCAATGAGCAGTTCTTC. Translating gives CASTLGPRFNEQFF.

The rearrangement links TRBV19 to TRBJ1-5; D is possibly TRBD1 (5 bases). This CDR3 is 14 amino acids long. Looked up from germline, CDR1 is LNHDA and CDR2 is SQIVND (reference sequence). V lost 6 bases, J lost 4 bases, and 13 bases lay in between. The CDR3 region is CASSPSGGNQPQHF. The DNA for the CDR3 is TGTGCCAGTAGCCCTAGTGGGGGGAATCAGCCCCAGCATTTT.

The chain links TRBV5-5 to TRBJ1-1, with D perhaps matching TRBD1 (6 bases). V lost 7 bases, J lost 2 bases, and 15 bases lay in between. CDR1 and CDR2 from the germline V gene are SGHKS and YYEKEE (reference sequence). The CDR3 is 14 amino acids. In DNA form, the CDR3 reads TGTGCCAGCTCACGGGGGGCGGCAAACACTGAAGCTTTCTTT. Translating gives CASSRGAANTEAFF. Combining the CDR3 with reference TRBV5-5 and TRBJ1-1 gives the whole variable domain DAGVTQSPTHLIKTRGQQVTLRCSPISGHKSVSWYQQVLGQGPQFIFQYYEKEERGRGNFPDRFSARQFPNYSSELNVNALLLGDSALYLCASSRGAANTEAFFGQGTRLTVV.

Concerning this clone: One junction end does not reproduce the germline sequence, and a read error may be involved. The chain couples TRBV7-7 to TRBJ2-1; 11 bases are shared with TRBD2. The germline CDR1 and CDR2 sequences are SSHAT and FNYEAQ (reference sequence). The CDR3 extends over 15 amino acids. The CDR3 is CASSFGTSGGDEQFF. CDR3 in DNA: TGTGCTAGCAGCTTCGGGACTAGCGGAGGGGATGAGCAGTTCTTC.

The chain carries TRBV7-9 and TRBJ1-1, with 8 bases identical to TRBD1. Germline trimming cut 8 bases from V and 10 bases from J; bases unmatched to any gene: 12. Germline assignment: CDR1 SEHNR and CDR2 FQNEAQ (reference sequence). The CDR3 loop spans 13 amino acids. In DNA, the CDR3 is TGTGCCAGCGGAGGACAGGGCCTTTGGTTAGCTTTCTTT. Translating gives CASGGQGLWLAFF.

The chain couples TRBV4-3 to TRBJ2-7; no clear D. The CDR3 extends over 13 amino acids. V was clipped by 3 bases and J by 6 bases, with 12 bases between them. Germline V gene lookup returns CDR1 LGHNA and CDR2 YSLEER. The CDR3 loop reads CASSQGEGCEQYF. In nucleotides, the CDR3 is TGCGCCAGCAGCCAGGGCGAAGGTTGCGAGCAGTACTTC.

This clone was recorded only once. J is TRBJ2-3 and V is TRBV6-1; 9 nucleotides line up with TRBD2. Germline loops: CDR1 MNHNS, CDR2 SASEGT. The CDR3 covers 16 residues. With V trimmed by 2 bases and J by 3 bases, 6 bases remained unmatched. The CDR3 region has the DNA TGTGCCAGCAGTGAACGACTAGCGGTAGGGACAGATACGCAGTATTTT. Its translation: CASSERLAVGTDTQYF.

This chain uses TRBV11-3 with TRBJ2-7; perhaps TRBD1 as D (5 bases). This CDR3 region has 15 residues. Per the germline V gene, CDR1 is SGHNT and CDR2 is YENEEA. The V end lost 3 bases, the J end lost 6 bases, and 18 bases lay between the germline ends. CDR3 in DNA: TGTGCCAGCAGCTTGTGGGGCAGGGTAATCCCCGAGCAGTACTTC. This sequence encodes CASSLWGRVIPEQYF.

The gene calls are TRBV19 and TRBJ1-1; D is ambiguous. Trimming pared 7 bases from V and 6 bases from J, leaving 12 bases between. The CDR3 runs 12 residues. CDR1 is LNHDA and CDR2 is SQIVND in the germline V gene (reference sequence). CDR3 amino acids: CASNNRAAEAFF. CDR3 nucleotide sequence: TGTGCCAGTAACAACAGAGCCGCTGAAGCTTTCTTT.